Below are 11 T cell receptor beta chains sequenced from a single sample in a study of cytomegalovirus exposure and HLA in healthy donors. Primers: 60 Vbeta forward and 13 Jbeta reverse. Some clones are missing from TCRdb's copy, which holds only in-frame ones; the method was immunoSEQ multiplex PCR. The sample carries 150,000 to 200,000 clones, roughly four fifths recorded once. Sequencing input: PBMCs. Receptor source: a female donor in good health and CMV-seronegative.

CDR3 sequence: CASSLPGTGAYEQYF. The CDR3 DNA is TGTGCCAGCAGCTTGCCTGGGACGGGAGCCTACGAGCAGTACTTC. The chain is built from TRBV5-6 and TRBJ2-7, with D perhaps matching TRBD2 (6 bases). With 1 base removed from V and 2 bases from J, the gap between germline ends came to 13 bases. The CDR3 runs 15 residues. CDR1 is SGHDT, CDR2 YYEEEE, per germline.

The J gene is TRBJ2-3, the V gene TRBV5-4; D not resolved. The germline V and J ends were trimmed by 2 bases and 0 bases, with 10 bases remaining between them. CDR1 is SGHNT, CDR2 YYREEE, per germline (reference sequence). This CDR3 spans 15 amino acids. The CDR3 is CASSLIYESTDTQYF. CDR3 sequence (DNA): TGTGCCAGCAGCTTAATCTACGAAAGCACAGATACGCAGTATTTT.

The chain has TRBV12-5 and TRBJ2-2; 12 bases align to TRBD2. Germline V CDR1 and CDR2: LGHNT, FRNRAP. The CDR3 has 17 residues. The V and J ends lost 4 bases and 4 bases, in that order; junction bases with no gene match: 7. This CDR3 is CASGSPRLAGVTGELFF. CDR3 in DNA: TGTGCTAGTGGTTCCCCTAGACTAGCGGGGGTCACCGGGGAGCTGTTTTTT.

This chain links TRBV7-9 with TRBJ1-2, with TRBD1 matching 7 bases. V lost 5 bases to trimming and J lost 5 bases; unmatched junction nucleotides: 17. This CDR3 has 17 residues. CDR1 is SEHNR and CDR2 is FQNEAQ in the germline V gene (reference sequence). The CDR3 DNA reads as TGTGCCAGCAGCCCAAGGGGGGATTGGGACAGTCATTATGGCTACACCTTC. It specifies CASSPRGDWDSHYGYTF.

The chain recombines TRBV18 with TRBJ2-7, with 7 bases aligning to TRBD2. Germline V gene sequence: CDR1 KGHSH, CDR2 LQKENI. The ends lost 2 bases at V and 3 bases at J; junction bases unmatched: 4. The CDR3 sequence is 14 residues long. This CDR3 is CASSPGGGDYEQYF. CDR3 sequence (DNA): TGTGCCAGCTCACCAGGGGGAGGGGACTACGAGCAGTACTTC.

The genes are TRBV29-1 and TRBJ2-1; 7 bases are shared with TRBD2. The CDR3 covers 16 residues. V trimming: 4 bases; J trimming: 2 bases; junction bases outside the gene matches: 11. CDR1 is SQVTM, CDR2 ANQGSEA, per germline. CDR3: CSVAPPWGGPYNEQFF. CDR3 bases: TGCAGCGTTGCTCCTCCTTGGGGAGGGCCCTACAATGAGCAGTTCTTC.

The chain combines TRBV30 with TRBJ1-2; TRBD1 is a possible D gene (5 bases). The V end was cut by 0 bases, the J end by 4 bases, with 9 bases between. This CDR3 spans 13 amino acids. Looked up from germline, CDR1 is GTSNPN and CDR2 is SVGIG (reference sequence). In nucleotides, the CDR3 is TGTGCCTGGAGTGTAACAGGCTCCTATGGCTACACCTTC. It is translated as CAWSVTGSYGYTF.

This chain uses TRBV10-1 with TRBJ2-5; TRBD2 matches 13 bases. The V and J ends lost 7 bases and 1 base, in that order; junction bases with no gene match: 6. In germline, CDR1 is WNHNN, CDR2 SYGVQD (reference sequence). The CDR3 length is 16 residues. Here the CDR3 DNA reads TGCGCCAGCACCTCACTAGCGGGGGGGCTCCAAGAGACCCAGTACTTC. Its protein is CASTSLAGGLQETQYF.

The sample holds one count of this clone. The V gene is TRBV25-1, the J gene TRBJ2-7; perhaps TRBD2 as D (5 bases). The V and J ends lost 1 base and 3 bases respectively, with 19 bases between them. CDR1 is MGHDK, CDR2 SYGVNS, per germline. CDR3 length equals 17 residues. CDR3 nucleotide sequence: TGTGCCAGCAGTGAATTCCGAGTTCGGGGTACCGGCTACGAGCAGTACTTC. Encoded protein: CASSEFRVRGTGYEQYF.

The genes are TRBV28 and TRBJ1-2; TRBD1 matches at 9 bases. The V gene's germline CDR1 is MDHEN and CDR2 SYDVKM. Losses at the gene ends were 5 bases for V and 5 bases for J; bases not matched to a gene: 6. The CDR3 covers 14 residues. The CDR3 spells CASSGDRERYGYTF. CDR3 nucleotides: TGTGCCAGCAGTGGGGACAGGGAGAGGTATGGCTACACCTTC.

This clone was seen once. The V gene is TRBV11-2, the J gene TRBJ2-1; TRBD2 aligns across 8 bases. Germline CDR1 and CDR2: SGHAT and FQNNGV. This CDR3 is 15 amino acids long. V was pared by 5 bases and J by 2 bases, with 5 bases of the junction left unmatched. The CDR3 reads CASSPISGAYNEQFF. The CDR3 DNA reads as TGTGCCAGCAGCCCTATTAGCGGGGCCTACAATGAGCAGTTCTTC.